The 25 T cell receptor beta chains given below trace back to one sample, sequenced in a study of CD8 T cells in Susac syndrome. The authors reverse transcribed about 0.5 to 1 ug RNA with random hexamers. A single record per CDR3 protein comes from TCRdb applying MiXCR to the immunoSEQ multiplex PCR reads. The table includes under 85,000 distinct CDR3 sequences, around 96% detected once. Sequencing was carried out using CD8+ T cells from PBMCs. These receptors came from a human donor with multiple sclerosis.

The chain couples TRBV3-1 to TRBJ2-7, with D tentatively TRBD1 or TRBD2 (7 bases each). V lost 4 bases and J lost 5, with 18 bases in between. Germline CDR1 LGHDT, CDR2 YNNKEL (reference sequence). This CDR3 comprises 15 residues. CDR3 nucleotide sequence: TGTGCCAGCAGCCTCCAGCCAGGGGGAGGGAACGAGCAGTACTTC. Protein product: CASSLQPGGGNEQYF.

This chain joins TRBV9 and TRBJ1-1; the D gene is possibly TRBD1 (5 bases). The germline CDR1 and CDR2 sequences are SGDLS and YYNGEE. This CDR3 region has 12 residues. Trimming shortened V by 3 bases and J by 4 bases, and 7 bases separated the two germline ends. The CDR3 DNA reads TGTGCCAGCAGCGCCCAGGGCACTGAAGCTTTCTTT. Encoded protein: CASSAQGTEAFF.

V gene TRBV24-1 combines with J gene TRBJ2-2; D is possibly TRBD1 (5 bases). CDR1 KGHDR and CDR2 SFDVKD come from the germline V gene. CDR3 length: 15 amino acids. Trimming stripped 0 bases from V and 5 bases from J, with 9 bases between. CDR3 residues: CATSDLQGATGELFF. DNA for the CDR3: TGTGCCACCAGTGATTTGCAGGGCGCGACCGGGGAGCTGTTTTTT.

The chain employs TRBV14 and TRBJ2-7, with TRBD1 matching 11 bases. CDR3 size: 17 residues. From germline, CDR1 is SGHDN and CDR2 FVKESK. Trimming removed 0 bases from V and 5 bases from J; junction bases left unmatched: 9. The chain's CDR3 is CASSQEGQGANEDEQYF. The CDR3 DNA reads TGTGCCAGCAGCCAAGAAGGACAGGGGGCCAATGAAGACGAGCAGTACTTC.

The chain combines TRBV7-2 with TRBJ2-1; perhaps TRBD2 as D (6 bases). CDR1 is SGHTA and CDR2 is FQGNSA in the germline V gene. V lost 4 bases and J lost 6, with 13 bases in between. The length of the CDR3 is 14 residues. The CDR3 DNA is TGTGCCAGCAGCTCCCCCGGGGGTACCAATGAGCAGTTCTTC. This gives the protein CASSSPGGTNEQFF.

The DNA for the CDR3 is TGTGCCAGCAGCCCGAATTCGGGTGGCTACACCTTC. It specifies CASSPNSGGYTF. The chain joins TRBV7-9 to TRBJ1-2; D remains unclear. The germline V and J ends were trimmed by 5 bases and 7 bases, with 11 bases remaining between them. CDR3 length: 12 amino acids. Per the germline V gene, CDR1 is SEHNR and CDR2 is FQNEAQ (reference sequence).

This clonotype appeared a single time. V and J are TRBV29-1 and TRBJ2-1; a weak D match, TRBD2 (6 bases). The CDR3 contains 15 residues. The germline CDR1 and CDR2 sequences are SQVTM and ANQGSEA. The V end lost 3 bases, the J end lost 0 bases, and 12 bases lay between the germline ends. CDR3 DNA: TGCAGCGTTGACGGACTAACGGGCTCCTACAATGAGCAGTTCTTC. Protein sequence: CSVDGLTGSYNEQFF.

This clonotype is classed as medium-sized (0.01 to 0.1%). V is TRBV7-6 and J is TRBJ2-7; no definite D call. CDR1 is SGHVS, CDR2 FNYEAQ, per germline. V was clipped by 1 base and J by 4 bases, with 14 bases between them. The CDR3 has 15 residues. CDR3 in amino acids: CASSLGVRSGYEQYF. The CDR3 bases are TGTGCCAGCAGCTTAGGTGTGAGGTCCGGATACGAGCAGTACTTC. The whole variable domain, remainder taken from reference TRBV7-6 and TRBJ2-7, is GAGVSQSPRYKVTKRGQDVALRCDPISGHVSLYWYRQALGQGPEFLTYFNYEAQQDKSGLPNDRFSAERPEGSISTLTIQRTEQRDSAMYRCASSLGVRSGYEQYFGPGTRLTVT.

The rearrangement uses TRBV7-3 and TRBJ1-2; D not resolved. CDR3 size: 15 residues. Trimming stripped 5 bases from V and 5 bases from J, with 18 bases between. Germline V gene sequence: CDR1 SGHTA, CDR2 FQGTGA. The CDR3 sequence is CASSPGPSNVYGYTF. The CDR3, as DNA: TGTGCCAGCAGCCCTGGCCCATCGAATGTATATGGCTACACCTTC.

This chain uses TRBV6-1 with TRBJ1-4; tentative D call: TRBD1 (6 bases). The V end was cut by 3 bases, the J end by 8 bases, with 10 bases between. This CDR3 contains 13 residues. Germline CDR1 MNHNS, CDR2 SASEGT. The chain's CDR3 is CASSDGQKEKLFF. The CDR3 DNA is TGTGCCAGCAGTGACGGACAGAAGGAAAAACTGTTTTTT.

V usage is TRBV19 and J usage is TRBJ1-1; D is unresolved. Trimming shortened V by 7 bases and J by 1 base, and 10 bases separated the two germline ends. CDR1 and CDR2 (germline): LNHDA, SQIVND (reference sequence). The CDR3 consists of 13 residues. The CDR3 reads CASKLSTNTEAFF. The CDR3 coding sequence is TGTGCCAGTAAACTAAGCACGAACACTGAAGCTTTCTTT.

The chain combines TRBV5-4 with TRBJ2-7, with D perhaps TRBD1 (5 bases). V gave up 1 base and J gave up 5 bases, with 10 bases separating them. Germline CDR1 is SGHNT and CDR2 is YYREEE (reference sequence). The CDR3 is 13 residues long. For the CDR3, the DNA is TGTGCCAGCAGCTTGAGGGGTGGGAACGAGCAGTACTTC. Translated, it gives CASSLRGGNEQYF. The full variable domain, its missing parts supplied by reference TRBV5-4 and TRBJ2-7, is ETGVTQSPTHLIKTRGQQVTLRCSSQSGHNTVSWYQQALGQGPQFIFQYYREEENGRGNFPPRFSGLQFPNYSSELNVNALELDDSALYLCASSLRGGNEQYFGPGTRLTVT.

V and J are TRBV19 and TRBJ1-2; D not certain. Germline lookup yields CDR1 LNHDA and CDR2 SQIVND (reference sequence). V gave up 3 bases and J gave up 6 bases, with 11 bases separating them. CDR3 length equals 13 residues. The CDR3 is CASSITLVDGYTF. In DNA, the CDR3 is TGTGCCAGTAGTATTACTTTGGTTGATGGCTACACCTTC.

This clonotype appeared a single time. This chain connects TRBV29-1 to TRBJ2-2; D is unresolved. V dropped 1 base and J dropped 0 bases, with 6 bases sitting between them. Germline V gene data show CDR1 as SQVTM and CDR2 as ANQGSEA. This CDR3 has 14 amino acids. Here the CDR3 DNA reads TGCAGCGTTGAAGGGGTTACGAACACCGGGGAGCTGTTTTTT. Translation: CSVEGVTNTGELFF.

The chain links TRBV3-1 to TRBJ2-1; D gene ambiguous. Trimming shortened V by 1 base and J by 3 bases, and 10 bases separated the two germline ends. Germline V gene data show CDR1 as LGHDT and CDR2 as YNNKEL (reference sequence). CDR3 length: 15 amino acids. The CDR3 bases are TGTGCCAGCAGCCAAGGGCCGGGTCTCTACAATGAGCAGTTCTTC. Translated, it gives CASSQGPGLYNEQFF.

The J gene is TRBJ2-7, the V gene TRBV5-1; 7 bases agree with TRBD1. The length of the CDR3 is 15 residues. The germline V gene has CDR1 SGHRS and CDR2 YFSETQ. The V segment lost 4 bases and the J segment 2 bases; nucleotides outside the gene matches: 9. The CDR3 nucleotides read TGCGCCAGCAGCATGCTCACAGGGGATCCCTACGAGCAGTACTTC. Translation gives CASSMLTGDPYEQYF. Complete variable domain (other parts from reference TRBV5-1 and TRBJ2-7): KAGVTQTPRYLIKTRGQQVTLSCSPISGHRSVSWYQQTPGQGLQFLFEYFSETQRNKGNFPGRFSGRQFSNSRSEMNVSTLELGDSALYLCASSMLTGDPYEQYFGPGTRLTVT.

This sequence joins TRBV11-2 and TRBJ2-7; TRBD1 matches 9 bases. The CDR3 is 13 residues long. Germline V CDR1 and CDR2: SGHAT, FQNNGV. Unmatched junction bases numbered 1, after V lost 4 bases and J lost 3 bases. The CDR3 reads CASSSGQGYEQYF. The CDR3 coding sequence is TGTGCCAGCAGCTCGGGACAGGGCTACGAGCAGTACTTC.

This sequence joins TRBV23-1 and TRBJ2-7; 9 bases are a match to TRBD1. TRBV23-1 qualifies as an ORF whose function is uncertain. The CDR3 spans 13 residues. V lost 9 bases to trimming and J lost 5 bases; unmatched junction nucleotides: 8. The CDR3 bases are TGCGCCAGTAAGGGACAGGGTCACCACGAGCAGTACTTC. Translating gives CASKGQGHHEQYF.

The count of this clonotype is one. V and J are TRBV10-3 and TRBJ1-1; a weak D match, TRBD1 (5 bases). Between the trimmed V and J ends, which lost 7 bases and 0 bases, there was a span of 9 bases. The length of the CDR3 is 13 residues. Germline lookup yields CDR1 ENHRY and CDR2 SYGVKD. The CDR3 is CAITQGLNTEAFF. CDR3 coding DNA: TGTGCCATCACCCAGGGCCTGAACACTGAAGCTTTCTTT.

The chain couples TRBV9 to TRBJ1-5; D is ambiguous. This CDR3 has 13 residues. From germline, CDR1 is SGDLS and CDR2 YYNGEE. Trimming stripped 5 bases from V and 3 bases from J, with 9 bases between. The CDR3 protein is CASRNGPNQPQHF. The CDR3 coding sequence is TGTGCCAGCAGGAACGGGCCCAATCAGCCCCAGCATTTT.

J is TRBJ2-5 and V is TRBV13; D remains unclear. The germline CDR1 and CDR2 sequences are PRHDT and FYEKMQ (reference sequence). Trimming pared 4 bases from V and 5 bases from J, leaving 17 bases between. The CDR3 contains 15 residues. The CDR3 DNA reads as TGTGCCAGCAGCTCACAACCCCCGGGTTCGGAGACCCAGTACTTC. Amino acids: CASSSQPPGSETQYF. Drawing the rest from reference TRBV13 and TRBJ2-5, the complete variable domain is AAGVIQSPRHLIKEKRETATLKCYPIPRHDTVYWYQQGPGQDPQFLISFYEKMQSDKGSIPDRFSAQQFSDYHSELNMSSLELGDSALYFCASSSQPPGSETQYFGPGTRLLVL.

The V and J genes are TRBV18 and TRBJ1-1, with TRBD1 as a possible D gene (5 bases). The CDR3 consists of 13 residues. CDR1 and CDR2 from the germline V gene are KGHSH and LQKENI. The V and J ends lost 3 bases and 6 bases respectively, with 11 bases between them. CDR3 sequence: CASSPGGVAEAFF. In nucleotides, the CDR3 is TGTGCCAGCTCACCTGGGGGGGTCGCTGAAGCTTTCTTT.

The chain joins TRBV24-1 to TRBJ2-3; 8 nucleotides agree with TRBD2. Per germline, CDR1 KGHDR and CDR2 SFDVKD. V trimming: 8 bases; J trimming: 9 bases; junction bases outside the gene matches: 3. CDR3 length: 11 residues. CDR3 DNA sequence: TGTGCCACCAACCGGGAGGGGACGCAGTATTTT. Its protein product is CATNREGTQYF.

This clonotype was recorded only once. The CDR3 here is CASSKDLNEKENTIYF. The CDR3 coding sequence is TGTGCCAGCAGCAAAGATCTCAACGAAAAGGAAAACACCATATATTTT. The V call is TRBV21-1, the J call TRBJ1-3. TRBV21-1 is flagged as a pseudogene. CDR3 length: 16 residues.

The rearrangement joins TRBV6-5 to TRBJ2-7; 8 nucleotides match TRBD2. The J segment lost 6 bases and the V segment lost 4 bases, leaving 5 bases of the junction unmatched. Germline V lookup: CDR1 MNHEY, CDR2 SVGAGI. CDR3 length: 13 amino acids. The CDR3 DNA reads TGTGCCAGCAGTTTCAGCCGGGGGGGCGAGCAGTACTTC. Amino acid sequence: CASSFSRGGEQYF.